A selection of T cell receptor beta chains follows, all from one sample in a study of shared clonotypes between healthy human individuals. The table came from immunoSEQ multiplex PCR; TCRdb's copy has only in-frame clones and leaves some out. The table records 2 million to 2.5 million clones, more than 85% of them present only once. The source material was naive CD4+ T cells from PBMCs. These receptors were taken from a man aged 18-30 years in good health. Some clones in this sample may be carry-over from other donors' samples. CDR3s include the opening cysteine and the closing phenylalanine or tryptophan. Fields, in order: J gene, D gene, V gene, clone size, CDR3 protein, CDR3 DNA. The D gene is left open where the match is weak. The size entry is marked missing in some rows and otherwise reads once, few, many or a size class.

TRBJ1-2 - TRBV6-5 - CASSYYNEGNYGYTF TGTGCCAGCAGTTACTATAATGAGGGGAACTATGGCTACACCTTC
TRBJ1-1 TRBD1 TRBV7-8 - CASSWDRMNTEAFF TGTGCCAGCAGCTGGGACAGAATGAACACTGAAGCTTTCTTT
TRBJ1-1 - TRBV28 - CAIQSIPGKAFF TGTGCCATACAATCGATACCTGGGAAAGCTTTCTTT
TRBJ1-1 - TRBV5-4 - CASSSRWNTEAFF TGTGCCAGCAGTTCGCGGTGGAACACTGAAGCTTTCTTT
TRBJ1-2 - TRBV5-1 - CASSPSGTNYGYTF TGCGCCAGCAGCCCCTCGGGAACTAACTATGGCTACACCTTC
TRBJ1-5 - TRBV5-1 - CASSLGSDQPQHF TGCGCCAGCAGCTTGGGTAGCGATCAGCCCCAGCATTTT
TRBJ2-3 TRBD2 TRBV9 - CASMAGGGGDTQYF TGTGCCAGCATGGCGGGAGGGGGCGGAGATACGCAGTATTTT
TRBJ2-2 - TRBV6-5 - CASSYFLSGGELFF TGTGCCAGCAGTTACTTTCTTTCAGGAGGGGAGCTGTTTTTT
TRBJ2-1 TRBD2 TRBV7-8 once CASSRKTSGEFYNEQFF TGTGCCAGCAGCCGAAAAACTAGCGGAGAATTCTACAATGAGCAGTTCTTC
TRBJ1-2 - TRBV5-1 - CASSLDAGGFLGTF TGCGCCAGCAGCTTGGATGCGGGGGGTTTTCTGGGGACCTTC
TRBJ2-1 - TRBV14 - CASSHGGSYNEQFF TGTGCCAGCAGCCATGGGGGCTCCTACAATGAGCAGTTCTTC
TRBJ1-1 TRBD1 TRBV4-1 - CASSLWDRANTEAFF TGCGCCAGCAGCCTATGGGACAGGGCTAACACTGAAGCTTTCTTT
TRBJ2-5 - TRBV5-1 - CASSTVQGTETQYF TGCGCCAGCAGTACAGTACAGGGTACCGAGACCCAGTACTTC
TRBJ1-1 - TRBV25-1 - CASSESGPLTEAFF TGTGCCAGCAGTGAATCGGGGCCTCTCACCGAAGCTTTCTTT
TRBJ2-5 - TRBV4-1 once CASSPLRSQGETQYF TGCGCCAGCAGCCCGTTACGGTCACAGGGAGAGACCCAGTACTTC
TRBJ2-1 TRBD2 TRBV30 - CAWRPQPGTSGSYYNEQFF TGTGCCTGGAGGCCCCAACCCGGGACTAGCGGGAGTTACTACAATGAGCAGTTCTTC
TRBJ2-5 - TRBV28 - CASSPAPLAMGTQYF TGTGCCAGCAGCCCTGCGCCTTTGGCGATGGGGACCCAGTACTTC
TRBJ1-4 - TRBV27 - CASSLSRQGYEKLFF TGTGCCAGCAGTTTATCGCGGCAGGGGTACGAAAAACTGTTTTTT
TRBJ1-2 - TRBV5-1 - CASSLAQLSNSNYGYTF TGCGCCAGCAGCTTGGCTCAGTTGTCGAATTCTAACTATGGCTACACCTTC
TRBJ2-1 - TRBV11-2 - CASSRAREAYNEQFF TGTGCCAGCAGCCGGGCCAGGGAGGCCTACAATGAGCAGTTCTTC
TRBJ2-2 - TRBV5-6 - CASSLGGKGRRELFF TGTGCCAGCAGCTTGGGCGGGAAAGGACGTAGGGAGCTGTTTTTT
TRBJ2-5 - TRBV6-6 - CASRSPGGETQYF TGTGCCAGCAGATCCCCGGGTGGGGAGACCCAGTACTTC